This T cell receptor (beta chain) was sequenced in a study of OX40 agonist ivuxolimab in advanced cancers. As for the study more broadly: Ivuxolimab was a fully human IgG2 agonistic monoclonal antibody targeting the costimulatory receptor OX40 (CD134). Intravenous ivuxolimab was administered to patients every 2 weeks at six dose levels: 0.01, 0.1, 0.3, 1.5, 3 and 10 mg/kg. Among the approximately 50 dose-escalation patients, around 20 had hepatocellular carcinoma, some 15 melanoma, 9 renal cell carcinoma and 9 head and neck cancer. In the dose-escalation cohort, 70% to 85% of patients were male, and the mean age was 60 years with a range of about 20 to 79. Patients were allowed to have had prior anti-PD-1, anti-PD-L1 or anti-CTLA-4 therapy, and 40% to 45% of the dose-escalation patients had previously received checkpoint inhibitors. Partial responses occurred in three dose-escalation patients: two with cutaneous melanoma and one with hepatocellular carcinoma. The purpose of peripheral TCRbeta sequencing was to test whether ivuxolimab changed TCR sequence diversity and led to clonal T-cell expansion. The paper reports the monotherapy dose-escalation portion (N ≈ 50 patients) of the phase I ivuxolimab trial. Broad study findings and their caveats: Clonal expansion of both CD4+ and CD8+ blood T cells was observed from baseline to week 6 at doses 0.1 to 3.0 mg/kg. After ivuxolimab, expanded clones were on average more numerous among CD8+ T cells than among CD4+ T cells. In partial responders in the 0.1-3.0 mg/kg groups, normalized peripheral clonal expansion was found to be among the lowest, especially among CD8+ T cells. Low levels of normalized T-cell clonal expansion were also seen in some nonresponding patients. Antigen specificity was not determined for the clonally expanded peripheral T cells.

The trial excluded patients who had a history of autoimmune disease or were on systemic immunosuppression. Peripheral blood for TCR sequencing was drawn from every dose cohort at baseline, at cycle 4 day 1 and at cycle 7 day 1. The samples were drawn from a first-in-human, open-label, multicenter phase I dose-escalation trial of ivuxolimab. Adults with locally advanced or metastatic melanoma, renal cell carcinoma, hepatocellular carcinoma or head and neck squamous cell carcinoma were enrolled in the trial. Before TCR sequencing, CD4+ T cells and CD8+ T cells were sorted from peripheral blood as separate populations. The germline V gene encodes CDR1 LGHNA and CDR2 YSLEER. Its CDR3 holds 14 amino acids, cysteine through phenylalanine. Only the CDR3 portion is preserved as DNA: 42 bases, with reading frame beginning at the first base. V loses 0 bases of germline sequence and J loses 0 bases, and the interval between the two ends is 4 bases.

Comments on this clone: The target of this receptor is not known. Base qualities are not at hand, and no much larger clone is one base apart.

To sequence the TCRbeta CDR3 region, genomic DNA was isolated from the sorted cells. TCRbeta CDR3 regions were sequenced using the immunoSEQ Assay. TCRdb mirrors the immuneACCESS table, restricted to in-frame sequences. Some clones are absent from its copies; in checked studies, under half trace to an unresolved V gene, and the reason for the others is unknown. The sample has under 80,000 clones on record, about 85% of them singletons. 2% to 2.5% of the sample lies in the top ten. The sample here was CD4+ or CD8+ T cells sorted from blood, taken in a trial of the OX40 agonist ivuxolimab. This sequence was found in an adult with an advanced solid tumor such as melanoma, head and neck, liver or kidney cancer. The chain is assembled from TRBV4-3 and TRBJ2-3, with the D gene not clear enough to name. The DNA sequence reads TGCGCCAGCAGCCAAGATCCTAGCACAGATACGCAGTATTTT. This sequence encodes CASSQDPSTDTQYF.